The rows below give T cell receptor beta chains drawn from one sample of a study of immune evolution from preneoplasia to lung adenocarcinoma. The repertoire was sequenced with immunoSEQ multiplex PCR; TCRdb's copy has only in-frame clones and lacks some. The table records around 3,500 clones, about half of them present only once. The sample comprised FFPE normal lung tissue adjacent to the tumor. The receptors were sampled from a person aged 45 to 60 with lung adenocarcinoma. Both conserved end residues are part of each CDR3. D genes are given only for firm matches. Not all rows give a size; the values are once, few, many and, for expanded clones, a class.

V gene: TRBV19; clone size: -; D gene: -; J gene: TRBJ1-5; CDR3 DNA: TGTGCCAGTAGTCTCGACAGTGAAACTACCATCAATCAGCCCCAGCATTTT; CDR3 protein: CASSLDSETTINQPQHF
V gene: TRBV4-2; clone size: few; D gene: -; J gene: TRBJ1-2; CDR3 DNA: TGTGCCAGCAGCCAAGAGGGCAACACCCATTCCTATGGCTACACCTTC; CDR3 protein: CASSQEGNTHSYGYTF
V gene: TRBV9; clone size: -; D gene: -; J gene: TRBJ1-1; CDR3 DNA: TGTGCCAGCAGCCGGACAGTAAACACTGAAGCTTTCTTT; CDR3 protein: CASSRTVNTEAFF
V gene: TRBV13; clone size: -; D gene: -; J gene: TRBJ2-7; CDR3 DNA: TGTGCCAGCAGCTTAGGACTGTCGCGGTACGAGCAGTACTTC; CDR3 protein: CASSLGLSRYEQYF
V gene: TRBV5-1; clone size: once; D gene: -; J gene: TRBJ2-1; CDR3 DNA: TGCGCCAGCAGCTTGGGAGGCGGGCAAAGGTACAATGAGCAGTTCTTC; CDR3 protein: CASSLGGGQRYNEQFF
V gene: TRBV2; clone size: -; D gene: -; J gene: TRBJ2-7; CDR3 DNA: TGTGCCAGCAGTGAAGGTCCAGGTTATGTCTACGAGCAGTACTTC; CDR3 protein: CASSEGPGYVYEQYF
V gene: TRBV25-1; clone size: -; D gene: -; J gene: TRBJ2-7; CDR3 DNA: TGTGCCAAAACACCCCCGCAGGCCTACGAGCAGTACTTC; CDR3 protein: CAKTPPQAYEQYF
V gene: TRBV5-8; clone size: -; D gene: -; J gene: TRBJ2-1; CDR3 DNA: TGTGCCAGCAGCCCCCGTTATGGCAGGGGGGGAAATGAGCAGTTCTTC; CDR3 protein: CASSPRYGRGGNEQFF
V gene: TRBV5-1; clone size: large; D gene: -; J gene: TRBJ1-2; CDR3 DNA: TGCGCCAGCAGCTTGGACGAGAATAACTATGGCTACACCTTC; CDR3 protein: CASSLDENNYGYTF
V gene: TRBV18; clone size: few; D gene: -; J gene: TRBJ1-5; CDR3 DNA: TGTGCCAGCTCACTGGCTAATCAGCCCCAGCATTTT; CDR3 protein: CASSLANQPQHF
V gene: TRBV7-9; clone size: -; D gene: TRBD1; J gene: TRBJ2-5; CDR3 DNA: TGTGCCAGCAGCGTGGTCGGACAGGGCATTGGAGAGACCCAGTACTTC; CDR3 protein: CASSVVGQGIGETQYF
V gene: TRBV19; clone size: -; D gene: -; J gene: TRBJ1-5; CDR3 DNA: TGTGCCGCTACAGAGATAAATCAGCCCCAGCATTTT; CDR3 protein: CAATEINQPQHF
V gene: TRBV6-5; clone size: -; D gene: -; J gene: TRBJ2-7; CDR3 DNA: TGTGCCAGCAGTTACTCCGCAGGGGTCAGCGACGAGCAGTACTTC; CDR3 protein: CASSYSAGVSDEQYF
V gene: TRBV10-3; clone size: -; D gene: TRBD1; J gene: TRBJ1-1; CDR3 DNA: TGTGCCATCAGTCGGGGGACAGGGTTGAACACTGAAGCTTTCTTT; CDR3 protein: CAISRGTGLNTEAFF
V gene: TRBV28; clone size: once; D gene: -; J gene: TRBJ1-1; CDR3 DNA: TGTGCCAGCAGTTCAGGGTTCATGAACACTGAAGCTTTCTTT; CDR3 protein: CASSSGFMNTEAFF
V gene: TRBV5-6; clone size: few; D gene: -; J gene: TRBJ2-7; CDR3 DNA: TGTGCCAGCAGCGATTACAGAGATTACGAGCAGTACTTC; CDR3 protein: CASSDYRDYEQYF
V gene: TRBV6-5; clone size: few; D gene: -; J gene: TRBJ2-3; CDR3 DNA: TGTGCCAGCAGTTACGGGGACCCAAGTATAGATACGCAGTATTTT; CDR3 protein: CASSYGDPSIDTQYF
V gene: TRBV29-1; clone size: -; D gene: -; J gene: TRBJ2-1; CDR3 DNA: TGCAGCGTTGAAGATACGGGGAGAACTTCCTACAATGAGCAGTTCTTC; CDR3 protein: CSVEDTGRTSYNEQFF
V gene: TRBV9; clone size: -; D gene: -; J gene: TRBJ2-7; CDR3 DNA: TGTGCCAGCAGCAAACACGACAGTTACGAGCAGTACTTC; CDR3 protein: CASSKHDSYEQYF
V gene: TRBV14; clone size: -; D gene: -; J gene: TRBJ2-6; CDR3 DNA: TGTGCCAGCAGCCAGGGACTGTCGAACGTCCTGACTTTC; CDR3 protein: CASSQGLSNVLTF
V gene: TRBV2; clone size: -; D gene: TRBD1; J gene: TRBJ1-1; CDR3 DNA: TGTGCCAGTAGACAGGGTAACACTGAAGCTTTCTTT; CDR3 protein: CASRQGNTEAFF
V gene: TRBV5-5; clone size: -; D gene: -; J gene: TRBJ1-1; CDR3 DNA: TGTGCCAGCAGCTTGGAGGGGCGGGGTGAAGCTTTCTTT; CDR3 protein: CASSLEGRGEAFF
V gene: TRBV30; clone size: -; D gene: -; J gene: TRBJ1-6; CDR3 DNA: TGTGCCTGGAATCTATTGGGAAATTCACCCCTCCACTTT; CDR3 protein: CAWNLLGNSPLHF
V gene: TRBV27; clone size: once; D gene: -; J gene: TRBJ1-1; CDR3 DNA: TGTGCCAGCACCCCGACACCTCACACTGAAGCTTTCTTT; CDR3 protein: CASTPTPHTEAFF
V gene: TRBV5-6; clone size: -; D gene: -; J gene: TRBJ1-5; CDR3 DNA: TGTGCCAGCAGCCGGGGGGCAGGCCCCAATCAGCCCCAGCATTTT; CDR3 protein: CASSRGAGPNQPQHF
V gene: TRBV28; clone size: -; D gene: -; J gene: TRBJ1-4; CDR3 DNA: TGTGCCAGCACCTCCGCCGGCGGTAATGAAAAACTGTTTTTT; CDR3 protein: CASTSAGGNEKLFF
V gene: TRBV19; clone size: -; D gene: TRBD2; J gene: TRBJ2-1; CDR3 DNA: TGTGCCAGTAGTACTCCGGGAGGGGAGCAGTTCTTC; CDR3 protein: CASSTPGGEQFF